The 2 T cell receptor beta chains listed next were all sequenced from one sample in a study of T cells in Graves' hyperthyroidism and ophthalmopathy. RNA transcripts provided the source from which TCR beta CDR3 regions were amplified. HTBI primers were the set used in a first-round RT-PCR of the TCR CDR3. One entry per CDR3 protein results from TCRdb running MiXCR on the multiplex PCR reads. The sample lists 450,000 to 500,000 distinct CDR3 sequences; about 20% were seen once. What was sequenced was blood. Receptor source: a woman aged 70-85 years with Graves' ophthalmopathy.

Only a few counts were recorded for this clonotype. V usage is TRBV30 and J usage is TRBJ2-7, with TRBD2 as a possible D gene (5 bases). This CDR3 has 12 residues. In germline, CDR1 is GTSNPN, CDR2 SVGIG (reference sequence). V dropped 7 bases and J dropped 1 base, with 11 bases sitting between them. DNA for the CDR3: TGTGCCTTGACGAGCGGATCCTACGAGCAGTACTTC. This encodes CALTSGSYEQYF.

This clonotype was seen repeatedly, ten times or more. The chain recombines TRBV3-1 with TRBJ2-7; 9 nucleotides align to TRBD2. Losses at the gene ends were 4 bases for V and 1 base for J; bases not matched to a gene: 2. CDR1 is LGHDT, CDR2 YNNKEL, per germline (reference sequence). This CDR3 is 14 amino acids long. CDR3 sequence reads: CASSPTSGSYEQYF. Here the CDR3 DNA reads TGTGCCAGCAGCCCTACTAGCGGGTCCTACGAGCAGTACTTC.